These 31 T cell receptor beta chains came from one sample sequenced in a study of blood T cell repertoires in COVID-19. Generated by immunoSEQ multiplex PCR, the TCRdb table keeps only in-frame clones and is missing some. This sample yields about 170,000 clones, of which 84% are seen a single time; roughly 12% belongs to the top ten. Material: PBMCs or T cells enriched from blood (not recorded which). Every receptor here comes from a man aged 50 or older who had recovered from COVID-19.

The chain is built from TRBV7-7 and TRBJ1-5, with 10 bases aligning to TRBD1. This CDR3 has 15 amino acids. CDR1 SSHAT and CDR2 FNYEAQ come from the germline V gene (reference sequence). DNA of the CDR3: TGTGCTAGCGGACACGACAGGGGGCCGAATCAGCCCCAGCATTTT. This sequence encodes CASGHDRGPNQPQHF. The full variable domain, in which reference TRBV7-7 and TRBJ1-5 provide the parts outside the CDR3, is GAGVSQSPRYKVTKRGQDVTLRCDPISSHATLYWYQQALGQGPEFLTYFNYEAQPDKSGLPSDRFSAERPEGSISTLTIQRTEQRDSAMYRCASGHDRGPNQPQHFGDGTRLSIL.

The chain is built from TRBV7-2 and TRBJ2-5; TRBD1 matches at 7 bases. The CDR3 loop spans 13 amino acids. Germline CDR1 SGHTA, CDR2 FQGNSA. Trimming took 5 bases from V and 3 from J; bases not matched to a gene: 3. The CDR3: CASSRTGEETQYF. DNA for the CDR3: TGTGCCAGCAGCAGGACAGGAGAAGAGACCCAGTACTTC.

The gene calls are TRBV7-6 and TRBJ1-2; TRBD1 matches 7 bases. CDR3 length: 16 amino acids. Unmatched junction bases numbered 11, after V lost 0 bases and J lost 7 bases. Germline-derived CDR1 and CDR2 are SGHVS and FNYEAQ. CDR3 nucleotides: TGTGCCAGCAGCTTAGCCTCTAGACAGGGAGAATCTGGCTACACCTTC. Translated, it gives CASSLASRQGESGYTF.

The chain recombines TRBV2 with TRBJ1-2; 9 bases match TRBD1. The CDR3 consists of 14 residues. In germline, CDR1 is SNHLY, CDR2 FYNNEI. V lost 11 bases, J lost 0 bases, and 7 bases stayed unmatched. The CDR3 reads CACVRDRANYGYTF. DNA of the CDR3: TGTGCCTGCGTTCGGGACAGGGCTAACTATGGCTACACCTTC. Complete variable domain (other parts from reference TRBV2 and TRBJ1-2): EPEVTQTPSHQVTQMGQEVILRCVPISNHLYFYWYRQILGQKVEFLVSFYNNEISEKSEIFDDQFSVERPDGSNFTLKIRSTKLEDSAMYFCACVRDRANYGYTFGSGTRLTVV.

The sample holds a few counts of this clone. This chain links TRBV7-2 with TRBJ2-2; tentative D call: TRBD1 (6 bases). CDR3 length: 16 residues. In germline, CDR1 is SGHTA, CDR2 FQGNSA. Trimming removed 5 bases at V and 6 bases at J, with 19 bases between. The CDR3 loop reads CASSPPSGWGPGELFF. The CDR3 region has the DNA TGTGCCAGCAGCCCTCCCTCCGGGTGGGGGCCCGGGGAGCTGTTTTTT.

The chain joins TRBV7-2 to TRBJ2-3; 8 bases map to TRBD1. The germline V gene has CDR1 SGHTA and CDR2 FQGNSA. After removal of 2 bases from V and 8 bases from J, the junction contained 6 bases not matched to a gene. This CDR3 is built from 14 residues. In DNA form, the CDR3 reads TGTGCCAGCAGCTTACCCGCTACAGGGGGTACGCAGTATTTT. It yields the protein CASSLPATGGTQYF.

The rearrangement uses TRBV6-2 or TRBV6-3 and TRBJ1-1; TRBD1 is a possible D gene (6 bases). V lost 2 bases and J lost 1, with 11 bases in between. This CDR3 spans 15 amino acids. From germline, CDR1 is MNHEY and CDR2 SVGEGT. This CDR3 is CASSYRQTGNTEAFF. CDR3 coding DNA: TGTGCCAGCAGTTACCGACAGACAGGGAACACTGAAGCTTTCTTT.

CDR3 coding DNA: TGCAGCGTTGCACAGGGGTCCTACGAGCAGTACTTC. Protein: CSVAQGSYEQYF. The gene calls are TRBV29-1 and TRBJ2-7, with 7 positions matching TRBD1. The germline CDR1 and CDR2 sequences are SQVTM and ANQGSEA. CDR3 length: 12 residues. Germline trimming cut 4 bases from V and 1 base from J; bases unmatched to any gene: 1.

The chain has TRBV19 and TRBJ1-5; TRBD1 aligns across 7 bases. The CDR3 loop spans 14 amino acids. V lost 5 bases to trimming and J lost 1 base; unmatched junction nucleotides: 2. CDR1 and CDR2 (germline): LNHDA, SQIVND (reference sequence). CDR3 nucleotides: TGTGCCAGTAGTTGGGGACAGAGCAATCAGCCCCAGCATTTT. Its translation: CASSWGQSNQPQHF.

The table lists this clone with a few counts. This chain joins TRBV9 and TRBJ1-5; 8 nucleotides agree with TRBD1. The CDR3 is 15 residues long. Trimming removed 3 bases from V and 10 bases from J; junction bases left unmatched: 12. Germline loops: CDR1 SGDLS, CDR2 YYNGEE. Here the CDR3 reads CASSATGAGPTPQHF. CDR3 sequence (DNA): TGTGCCAGCAGCGCGACAGGGGCTGGGCCTACCCCCCAGCATTTT. Full variable domain (remainder filled in from reference TRBV9 and TRBJ1-5): DSGVTQTPKHLITATGQRVTLRCSPRSGDLSVYWYQQSLDQGLQFLIQYYNGEERAKGNILERFSAQQFPDLHSELNLSSLELGDSALYFCASSATGAGPTPQHFGDGTRLSIL.

CDR3 amino acids: CSVDSRDRDTEAFF. For the CDR3, the DNA is TGCAGCGTCGATAGTAGGGACAGGGACACTGAAGCTTTCTTT. This chain uses TRBV29-1 with TRBJ1-1; 9 bases are shared with TRBD1. CDR3 length equals 14 residues. The germline V gene has CDR1 SQVTM and CDR2 ANQGSEA. The V and J ends lost 6 bases and 3 bases, in that order; junction bases with no gene match: 8. Complete variable domain (other parts from reference TRBV29-1 and TRBJ1-1): SAVISQKPSRDICQRGTSLTIQCQVDSQVTMMFWYRQQPGQSLTLIATANQGSEATYESGFVIDKFPISRPNLTFSTLTVSNMSPEDSSIYLCSVDSRDRDTEAFFGQGTRLTVV.

The chain employs TRBV5-1 and TRBJ1-1, with D unresolved. The CDR3 is made up of 15 amino acids. V shed 0 bases and J shed 3 bases, with 12 bases lying between them. Germline assignment: CDR1 SGHRS and CDR2 YFSETQ. The CDR3 sequence is CASSLAKGVDTEAFF. The CDR3 coding sequence is TGCGCCAGCAGCTTGGCCAAGGGAGTGGACACTGAAGCTTTCTTT.

This chain joins TRBV4-3 and TRBJ1-1; 9 nucleotides line up with TRBD1. V dropped 4 bases and J dropped 1; count of bases not matched to a gene: 16. The CDR3 has 19 amino acids. The germline gives CDR1 LGHNA, CDR2 YSLEER. CDR3 DNA: TGCGCCAGCAGCCTCCTCCCTGGACAGGGGAGGGTTTGGAACACTGAAGCTTTCTTT. This encodes CASSLLPGQGRVWNTEAFF.

This clone occurred many times. CDR3 region: CATSSEVAETQYF. CDR3 in DNA: TGTGCCACCAGCAGTGAGGTAGCAGAGACCCAGTACTTC. The chain combines TRBV15 with TRBJ2-5; D is unclear. V shed 3 bases and J shed 4 bases, with 9 bases lying between them. The germline CDR1 and CDR2 sequences are LNHNV and YYDKDF (reference sequence). The CDR3 consists of 13 residues.

CDR3 in DNA: TGTGCCATCAGCTTACTACTAGCGGGGGACACCGGGGAGCTGTTTTTT. Residues: CAISLLLAGDTGELFF. This sequence joins TRBV10-3 and TRBJ2-2, with 11 bases lining up with TRBD2. V shed 6 bases, J shed 3 bases, and the junction held 6 bases outside the gene matches. Germline V gene data show CDR1 as ENHRY and CDR2 as SYGVKD. CDR3 size: 16 residues.

This chain joins TRBV4-1 and TRBJ1-3, with D unclear. The CDR3 runs to 15 residues. V lost 4 bases and J 4 bases, leaving 14 bases between the germline ends. Germline CDR1 and CDR2: MGHRA and YSYEKL. The CDR3 coding sequence is TGCGCCAGCAGCCCCCTCGCGGGGAGGGGAAACACCATATATTTT. This gives the protein CASSPLAGRGNTIYF.

The chain carries TRBV2 and TRBJ1-6, with 10 bases matching TRBD1. The CDR3 loop spans 16 amino acids. V lost 4 bases and J lost 5; bases outside the gene matches: 5. CDR1 is SNHLY, CDR2 FYNNEI, per germline. The chain's CDR3 is CASSGRDRGNNSPLHF. DNA for the CDR3: TGTGCCAGCAGTGGAAGGGACAGGGGAAATAATTCACCCCTCCACTTT.

This chain uses TRBV7-3 with TRBJ2-3, with 7 bases identical to TRBD1. Trimming cost V 4 bases and J 0 bases; bases outside gene matches: 4. The CDR3 is 15 residues long. Germline CDR1 is SGHTA and CDR2 is FQGTGA. This CDR3 reads CASSSRDSSTDTQYF. DNA for the CDR3: TGTGCCAGCAGCTCAAGGGACAGCAGCACAGATACGCAGTATTTT.

This clone was seen a handful of times. The J gene is TRBJ1-4, the V gene TRBV20-1; D is uncertain. The germline V gene encodes CDR1 DFQATT and CDR2 SNEGSKA (reference sequence). The CDR3 spans 12 residues. V lost 3 bases, J lost 5 bases, and 7 bases lay in between. The CDR3 DNA follows: TGCAGTGCTAGTCAGTCAAATGAAAAACTGTTTTTT. Amino acids: CSASQSNEKLFF.

The chain has TRBV4-1 and TRBJ2-1, with TRBD1 identical over 8 bases. The CDR3 runs 15 residues. Germline V CDR1 and CDR2: MGHRA, YSYEKL. The junction had 3 bases not matched to a gene; V was cut back by 1 base and J by 4 bases. Here the CDR3 DNA reads TGCGCCAGCAGCCAAGGACAGGGGCGATACAATGAGCAGTTCTTC. This gives the protein CASSQGQGRYNEQFF.

The gene calls are TRBV5-1 and TRBJ2-5, with 10 bases lining up with TRBD2. The germline gives CDR1 SGHRS, CDR2 YFSETQ. J lost 6 bases, V lost 1 base, and 0 bases had no gene match. The CDR3 is 13 residues long. This CDR3 reads CASSLTSGKTQYF. In DNA form, the CDR3 reads TGCGCCAGCAGCTTGACTAGCGGGAAGACCCAGTACTTC.

The chain couples TRBV19 to TRBJ1-3; D not resolved. This CDR3 is 14 amino acids long. The germline CDR1 and CDR2 sequences are LNHDA and SQIVND (reference sequence). With 8 bases removed from V and 0 bases from J, the gap between germline ends came to 11 bases. The DNA of the CDR3 is TGTGCCAGTTCACAGCTAACCTCTGGAAACACCATATATTTT. Translating gives CASSQLTSGNTIYF. Full variable domain (missing parts from reference TRBV19 and TRBJ1-3): DGGITQSPKYLFRKEGQNVTLSCEQNLNHDAMYWYRQDPGQGLRLIYYSQIVNDFQKGDIAEGYSVSREKKESFPLTVTSAQKNPTAFYLCASSQLTSGNTIYFGEGSWLTVV.

The chain employs TRBV27 and TRBJ1-2; D remains unclear. CDR1 is MNHEY, CDR2 SMNVEV, per germline (reference sequence). Between the trimmed V and J ends, which lost 6 bases and 8 bases, there was a span of 16 bases. This CDR3 region has 13 residues. The CDR3 nucleotides are TGTGCCAGCAGCACCCCGGCGCGGAGGGGCTACACCTTC. Residues: CASSTPARRGYTF.

The V gene is TRBV7-6, the J gene TRBJ2-7, with 8 bases aligning to TRBD2. The CDR3 totals 17 residues. Germline values: CDR1 SGHVS, CDR2 FNYEAQ. The ends lost 0 bases at V and 4 bases at J; junction bases unmatched: 11. The CDR3 region has the DNA TGTGCCAGCAGCTTAGCGTTCGGGCGGGGGGCGGTTTACGAGCAGTACTTC. It yields the protein CASSLAFGRGAVYEQYF. The variable domain in full, completed from reference TRBV7-6 and TRBJ2-7, reads GAGVSQSPRYKVTKRGQDVALRCDPISGHVSLYWYRQALGQGPEFLTYFNYEAQQDKSGLPNDRFSAERPEGSISTLTIQRTEQRDSAMYRCASSLAFGRGAVYEQYFGPGTRLTVT.

The table lists this clone with a count of one. The V and J genes are TRBV12-3 or TRBV12-4 and TRBJ2-7, with D uncertain. Trimming took off 1 base at V and 4 bases at J, with 5 bases between the two ends. The CDR3 is 12 amino acids. The CDR3 region is CASSLDLYEQYF. The CDR3 coding sequence is TGTGCCAGCAGTTTAGATTTATACGAGCAGTACTTC.

This chain links TRBV10-3 with TRBJ2-3, with TRBD2 matching over 10 bases. Germline CDR1 is ENHRY and CDR2 is SYGVKD. The CDR3 extends over 17 amino acids. V dropped 2 bases and J dropped 1; count of bases not matched to a gene: 6. The CDR3 region has the DNA TGTGCCATCAGTGAGAACCCCAGCGGGGGGGGCACAGATACGCAGTATTTT. Encoded protein: CAISENPSGGGTDTQYF.

The chain carries TRBV6-6 and TRBJ1-1; TRBD1 agrees at 9 bases. Germline V gene sequence: CDR1 MNHNY, CDR2 SVGAGI (reference sequence). The CDR3 is made up of 13 amino acids. Trimming took 6 bases from V and 3 from J; bases not matched to a gene: 2. The CDR3, as DNA: TGTGCCAGCAGGGACAGGGGTGACACTGAAGCTTTCTTT. This translates into CASRDRGDTEAFF.

The CDR3 protein is CASSSQWGGPYNEQFF. The DNA for the CDR3 is TGTGCCAGCAGCTCCCAATGGGGGGGCCCTTACAATGAGCAGTTCTTC. This chain links TRBV7-2 with TRBJ2-1; D might be TRBD2 (7 bases). The germline V gene encodes CDR1 SGHTA and CDR2 FQGNSA. The CDR3 is 16 amino acids. V lost 4 bases, J lost 4 bases, and 17 bases lay in between.

V usage is TRBV6-6 and J usage is TRBJ1-2; 8 bases map to TRBD1. The CDR3 extends over 12 amino acids. With V trimmed by 7 bases and J by 6 bases, 4 bases remained unmatched. Germline-derived CDR1 and CDR2 are MNHNY and SVGAGI (reference sequence). CDR3: CASNLRGHGYTF. The CDR3 DNA reads as TGTGCCAGCAATCTCAGGGGGCATGGCTACACCTTC.

The V gene is TRBV7-6, the J gene TRBJ1-2, with D perhaps matching TRBD1 (5 bases). The V and J ends lost 0 bases and 6 bases respectively, with 17 bases between them. Germline values: CDR1 SGHVS, CDR2 FNYEAQ. The CDR3 loop spans 16 amino acids. Written as DNA, the CDR3 is TGTGCCAGCAGCTTAGCGCCTAGTTTAGGGGCCGATGGCTACACCTTC. This translates into CASSLAPSLGADGYTF. The variable domain in full, with the rest retrieved from reference TRBV7-6 and TRBJ1-2, is GAGVSQSPRYKVTKRGQDVALRCDPISGHVSLYWYRQALGQGPEFLTYFNYEAQQDKSGLPNDRFSAERPEGSISTLTIQRTEQRDSAMYRCASSLAPSLGADGYTFGSGTRLTVV.

A single count supports this clone. The chain employs TRBV3-1 (or the pseudogene TRBV3-2) and TRBJ2-2; no firm D call. The CDR3 loop spans 13 amino acids. V was pared by 1 base and J by 13 bases, with 13 bases between. Germline CDR1 is LGHDT and CDR2 is YNNKEL (reference sequence). CDR3 residues: CASSQVRRSPLFF. CDR3 DNA sequence: TGTGCCAGCAGCCAAGTTAGGCGGTCCCCGCTGTTTTTT.